This section outlines one TCR beta chain sequence together with its context. Under the authors' procedure: Nucleated cell counts were estimated from reference gene primer amplification. Method: immunoSEQ multiplex PCR; TCRdb's copy keeps in-frame clones and lacks some. From that table come the V and J calls and clone size; the DNA was used to work out D and trimming. In the table there are around 250,000 clones, roughly 89% of which are singletons. Trimming cost V 5 bases and J 0 bases, with 13 bases left between them. The germline V gene encodes CDR1 SGHNT and CDR2 YYREEE (reference sequence). The CDR3 sequence is 15 residues long. The data were taken from a study of blood T cell repertoires in COVID-19. Study-level background: Samples of COVID-19 (acute and convalescent) were obtained from the United States, Italy and Spain.

Sequencing was done on a sample of peripheral blood. The chain couples TRBV5-4 to TRBJ2-3; D gene unclear. The TCR comes from a woman between 40 and 55 years old who had recovered from COVID-19. DNA of the CDR3: TGTGCCAGCAGGGCGACTTTGACTAGCACAGATACGCAGTATTTT. Its translation is CASRATLTSTDTQYF.